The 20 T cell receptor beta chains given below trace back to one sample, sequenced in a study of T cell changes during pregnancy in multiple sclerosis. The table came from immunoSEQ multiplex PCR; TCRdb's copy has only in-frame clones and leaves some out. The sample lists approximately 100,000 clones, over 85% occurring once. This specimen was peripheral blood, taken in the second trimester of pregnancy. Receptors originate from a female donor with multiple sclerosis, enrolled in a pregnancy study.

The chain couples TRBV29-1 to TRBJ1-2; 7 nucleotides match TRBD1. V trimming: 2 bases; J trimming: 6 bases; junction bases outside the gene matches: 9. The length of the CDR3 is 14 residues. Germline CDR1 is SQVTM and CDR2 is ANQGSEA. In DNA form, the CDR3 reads TGCAGCGTTGAACGGCATCAGGGGGGCGATGGCTACACCTTC. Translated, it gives CSVERHQGGDGYTF. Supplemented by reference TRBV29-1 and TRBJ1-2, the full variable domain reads SAVISQKPSRDICQRGTSLTIQCQVDSQVTMMFWYRQQPGQSLTLIATANQGSEATYESGFVIDKFPISRPNLTFSTLTVSNMSPEDSSIYLCSVERHQGGDGYTFGSGTRLTVV.

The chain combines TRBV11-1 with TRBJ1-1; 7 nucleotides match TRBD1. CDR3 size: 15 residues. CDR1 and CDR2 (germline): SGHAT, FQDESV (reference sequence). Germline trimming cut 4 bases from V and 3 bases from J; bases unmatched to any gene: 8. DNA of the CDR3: TGTGCCAGCAGCTCCCGGACAGGCTCCTACACTGAAGCTTTCTTT. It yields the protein CASSSRTGSYTEAFF.

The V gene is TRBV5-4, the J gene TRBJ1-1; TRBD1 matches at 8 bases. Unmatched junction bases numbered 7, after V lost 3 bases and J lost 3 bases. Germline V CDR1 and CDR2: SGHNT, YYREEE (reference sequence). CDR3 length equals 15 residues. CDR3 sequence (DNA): TGTGCCAGCAGCTCCAAGGACAGGGCGCACACTGAAGCTTTCTTT. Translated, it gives CASSSKDRAHTEAFF. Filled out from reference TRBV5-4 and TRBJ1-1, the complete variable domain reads ETGVTQSPTHLIKTRGQQVTLRCSSQSGHNTVSWYQQALGQGPQFIFQYYREEENGRGNFPPRFSGLQFPNYSSELNVNALELDDSALYLCASSSKDRAHTEAFFGQGTRLTVV.

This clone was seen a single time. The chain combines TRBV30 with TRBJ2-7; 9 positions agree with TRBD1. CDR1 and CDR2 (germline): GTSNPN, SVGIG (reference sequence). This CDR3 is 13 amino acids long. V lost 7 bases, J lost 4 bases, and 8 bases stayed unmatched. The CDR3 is CASAGTGSYEQYF. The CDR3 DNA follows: TGTGCCTCTGCCGGGACAGGGAGTTACGAGCAGTACTTC. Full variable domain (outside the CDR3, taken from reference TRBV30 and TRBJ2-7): SQTIHQWPATLVQPVGSPLSLECTVEGTSNPNLYWYRQAAGRGLQLLFYSVGIGQISSEVPQNLSASRPQDRQFILSSKKLLLSDSGFYLCASAGTGSYEQYFGPGTRLTVT.

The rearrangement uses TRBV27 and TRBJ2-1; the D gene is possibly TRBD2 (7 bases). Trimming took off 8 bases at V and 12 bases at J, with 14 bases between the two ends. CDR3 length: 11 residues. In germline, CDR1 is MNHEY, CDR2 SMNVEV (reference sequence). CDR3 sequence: CASWGGLGQFF. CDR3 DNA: TGTGCCAGCTGGGGGGGGCTAGGGCAGTTCTTC.

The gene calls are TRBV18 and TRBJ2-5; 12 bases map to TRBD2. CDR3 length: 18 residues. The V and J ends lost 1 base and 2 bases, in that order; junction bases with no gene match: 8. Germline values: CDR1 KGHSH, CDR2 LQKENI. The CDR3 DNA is TGTGCCAGCTCACCACGGGCTAGCGGGGGGGCAAGGCAAGAGACCCAGTACTTC. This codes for CASSPRASGGARQETQYF.

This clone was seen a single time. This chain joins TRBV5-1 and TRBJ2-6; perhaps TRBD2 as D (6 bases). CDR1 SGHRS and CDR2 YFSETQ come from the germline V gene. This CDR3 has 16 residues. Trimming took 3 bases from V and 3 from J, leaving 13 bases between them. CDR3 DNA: TGCGCCAGCAGCTGGGGTGGGGGAGGTGGGGCCAACGTCCTGACTTTC. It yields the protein CASSWGGGGGANVLTF.

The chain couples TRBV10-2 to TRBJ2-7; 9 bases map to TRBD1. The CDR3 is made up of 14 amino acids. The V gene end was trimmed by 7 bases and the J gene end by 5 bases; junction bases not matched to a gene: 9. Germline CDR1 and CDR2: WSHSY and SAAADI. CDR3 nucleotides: TGCGCCAGCAAGCCCGGGACAGGGTGGAACGAGCAGTACTTC. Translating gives CASKPGTGWNEQYF.

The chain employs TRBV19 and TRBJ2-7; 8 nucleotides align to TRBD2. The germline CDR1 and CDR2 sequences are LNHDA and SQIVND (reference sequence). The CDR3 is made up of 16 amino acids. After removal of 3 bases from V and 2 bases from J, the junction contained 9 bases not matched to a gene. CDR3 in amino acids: CASSIRAGGVPYEQYF. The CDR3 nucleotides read TGTGCCAGTAGTATTCGGGCGGGGGGAGTTCCCTACGAGCAGTACTTC.

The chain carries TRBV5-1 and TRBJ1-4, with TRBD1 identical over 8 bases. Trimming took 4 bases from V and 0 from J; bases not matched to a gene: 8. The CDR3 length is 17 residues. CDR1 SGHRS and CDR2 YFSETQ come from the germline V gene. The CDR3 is CASSPTGAPATNEKLFF. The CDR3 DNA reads TGCGCCAGCAGCCCGACAGGGGCGCCTGCAACTAATGAAAAACTGTTTTTT. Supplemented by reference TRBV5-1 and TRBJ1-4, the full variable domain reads KAGVTQTPRYLIKTRGQQVTLSCSPISGHRSVSWYQQTPGQGLQFLFEYFSETQRNKGNFPGRFSGRQFSNSRSEMNVSTLELGDSALYLCASSPTGAPATNEKLFFGSGTQLSVL.

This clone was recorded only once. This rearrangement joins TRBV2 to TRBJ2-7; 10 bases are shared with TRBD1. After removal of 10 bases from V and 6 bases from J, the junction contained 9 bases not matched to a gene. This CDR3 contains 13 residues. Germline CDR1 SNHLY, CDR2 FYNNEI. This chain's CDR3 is CATSRDRGSEQYF. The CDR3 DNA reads TGTGCCACTTCTAGGGACAGGGGATCCGAGCAGTACTTC.

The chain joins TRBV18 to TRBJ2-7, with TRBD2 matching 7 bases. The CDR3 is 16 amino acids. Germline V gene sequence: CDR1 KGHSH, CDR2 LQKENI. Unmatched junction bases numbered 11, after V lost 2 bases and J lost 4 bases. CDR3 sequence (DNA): TGTGCCAGCTCACCAAGGCTAGCGGAGACCATTTACGAGCAGTACTTC. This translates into CASSPRLAETIYEQYF.

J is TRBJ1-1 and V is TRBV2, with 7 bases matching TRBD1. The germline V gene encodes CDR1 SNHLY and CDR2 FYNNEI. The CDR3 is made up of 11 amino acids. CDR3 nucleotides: TGTTATACAGGGGAGGACACTGAAGCTTTCTTT. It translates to CYTGEDTEAFF.

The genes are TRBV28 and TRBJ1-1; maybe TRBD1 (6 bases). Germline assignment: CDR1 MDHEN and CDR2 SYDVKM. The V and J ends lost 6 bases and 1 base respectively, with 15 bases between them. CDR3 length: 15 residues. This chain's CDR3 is CASSPQGMGNTEAFF. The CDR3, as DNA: TGTGCCAGCAGCCCACAGGGCATGGGGAACACTGAAGCTTTCTTT.

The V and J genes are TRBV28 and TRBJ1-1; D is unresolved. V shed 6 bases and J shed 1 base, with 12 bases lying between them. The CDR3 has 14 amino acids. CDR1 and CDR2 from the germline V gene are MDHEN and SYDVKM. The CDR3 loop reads CASSLDGRNTEAFF. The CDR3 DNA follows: TGTGCCAGCAGCCTAGACGGCCGGAACACTGAAGCTTTCTTT.

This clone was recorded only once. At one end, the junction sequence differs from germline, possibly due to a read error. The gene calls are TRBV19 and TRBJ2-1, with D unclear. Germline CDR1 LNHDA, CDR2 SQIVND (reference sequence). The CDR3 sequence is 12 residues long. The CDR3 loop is CASSIDTSRLIF. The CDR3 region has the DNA TGTGCCAGTAGTATAGATACATCTAGGTTAATCTTC.

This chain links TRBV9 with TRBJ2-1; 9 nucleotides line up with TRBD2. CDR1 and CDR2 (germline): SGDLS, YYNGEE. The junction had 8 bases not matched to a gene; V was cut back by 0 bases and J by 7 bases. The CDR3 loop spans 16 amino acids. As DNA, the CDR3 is TGTGCCAGCAGCGTAGTCGAGCGGGGGGCAGGTAATGAGCAGTTCTTC. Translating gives CASSVVERGAGNEQFF.

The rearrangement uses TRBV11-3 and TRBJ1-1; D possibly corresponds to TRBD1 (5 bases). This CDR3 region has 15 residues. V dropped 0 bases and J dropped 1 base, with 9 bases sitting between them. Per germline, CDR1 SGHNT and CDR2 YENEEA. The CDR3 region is CASSLDPQGNTEAFF. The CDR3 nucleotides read TGTGCCAGCAGCTTAGACCCCCAGGGGAACACTGAAGCTTTCTTT.

This CDR3 reads CASSPLAKETQYF. The CDR3 DNA sequence: TGTGCCAGCTCACCACTAGCGAAGGAGACCCAGTACTTC. The chain is built from TRBV18 and TRBJ2-5, with TRBD2 as a possible D gene (5 bases). Germline assignment: CDR1 KGHSH and CDR2 LQKENI. V was cut by 1 base and J by 5 bases, with 8 bases left in between. This CDR3 region has 13 residues.

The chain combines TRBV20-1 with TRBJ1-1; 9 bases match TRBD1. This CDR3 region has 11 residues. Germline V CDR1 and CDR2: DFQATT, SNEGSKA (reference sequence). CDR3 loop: CRQDRGTEAFF. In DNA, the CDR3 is TGCAGGCAGGACAGGGGCACTGAAGCTTTCTTT.